The rows below give T cell receptor beta chains drawn from one sample of a study of beta chain features in type 1 diabetes. Sequencing used immunoSEQ multiplex PCR; TCRdb keeps in-frame clones, though not all of them. The repertoire holds 200,000 to 250,000 clones, less than 35% seen once, with roughly 4% in the top ten. The sample comprised central memory CD4+ T cells from blood. Receptors originate from a man younger than 45 in good health. Both conserved end residues are trimmed from each CDR3. Fields, in order: J gene, V gene, CDR3 protein.

TRBJ2-7 | TRBV7-2 | ASSAFNEQY
TRBJ1-2 | TRBV6-1 | ASRTDNYGYT
TRBJ1-2 | TRBV6-1 | ASSRDRERGYT
TRBJ2-3 | TRBV7-2 | ASRTGGRPSTDTQY
TRBJ2-1 | TRBV27 | ASSTRDRGYNEQF
TRBJ2-7 | TRBV28 | ASLGTGSSYEQY
TRBJ1-5 | TRBV7-2 | ASSSDQAQPQH
TRBJ1-2 | TRBV30 | AWSVQLRGRSGYT
TRBJ2-2 | TRBV5-1 | ASRSGLGQGAGELF
TRBJ2-7 | TRBV28 | ASSSIGTGSYEQY
TRBJ2-1 | TRBV2 | ASNEGWPDNEQF
TRBJ2-7 | TRBV6-6 | ASSSAGGSGEQY
TRBJ2-2 | TRBV15 | ATSRDKSSGELF
TRBJ2-3 | TRBV2 | ASSGQGLITDTQY
TRBJ2-1 | TRBV7-9 | ASSSPPSPYNEQF
TRBJ2-1 | TRBV19 | ASSPRYNEQF
TRBJ2-3 | TRBV5-1 | ASSSREGTDTQY
TRBJ1-2 | TRBV7-9 | ASSGKAPYGYT
TRBJ2-1 | TRBV7-8 | ASRPGTGRGSDNEQF
TRBJ2-2 | TRBV7-6 | ASRAGRVNTGELF
TRBJ2-3 | TRBV2 | ASSDNSLILY
TRBJ2-5 | TRBV19 | ASSIVPSRGQETQY
TRBJ2-1 | TRBV28 | ASSLVTGTSYNEQF
TRBJ2-6 | TRBV25-1 | ASSPFSGANVLT
TRBJ2-5 | TRBV6-6 | ASSPADRVGETQY
TRBJ2-1 | TRBV4-3 | ASSQDLDPAYNEQF
TRBJ2-5 | TRBV7-2 | ASSLGPSGSTETQY
TRBJ2-7 | TRBV7-2 | ASSLDASGSPEQY
TRBJ2-7 | TRBV7-2 | ASSLAFFRASGRAHTYEQY
TRBJ1-2 | TRBV6-1 | ASSETGPINYGYT
TRBJ2-2 | TRBV10-3 | AITGKATGELF
TRBJ1-6 | TRBV7-2 | ASSWGQTNSPLH
TRBJ2-1 | TRBV29-1 | SVEDIGGPSYNEQF
TRBJ2-1 | TRBV20-1 | SAKVGNEQF
TRBJ2-7 | TRBV10-3 | AISANPSGSNYEQY
TRBJ2-7 | TRBV2 | ASSGSSYSYEQY
TRBJ2-5 | TRBV6-5 | ARKTLKGTQY
TRBJ2-2 | TRBV30 | AWSLTTVLGELF
TRBJ1-2 | TRBV5-6 | ASSLEFAGYT
TRBJ2-1 | TRBV5-4 | ASSLTGRNNEQF
TRBJ2-7 | TRBV4-3 | ASSQDLPGTASYEQY